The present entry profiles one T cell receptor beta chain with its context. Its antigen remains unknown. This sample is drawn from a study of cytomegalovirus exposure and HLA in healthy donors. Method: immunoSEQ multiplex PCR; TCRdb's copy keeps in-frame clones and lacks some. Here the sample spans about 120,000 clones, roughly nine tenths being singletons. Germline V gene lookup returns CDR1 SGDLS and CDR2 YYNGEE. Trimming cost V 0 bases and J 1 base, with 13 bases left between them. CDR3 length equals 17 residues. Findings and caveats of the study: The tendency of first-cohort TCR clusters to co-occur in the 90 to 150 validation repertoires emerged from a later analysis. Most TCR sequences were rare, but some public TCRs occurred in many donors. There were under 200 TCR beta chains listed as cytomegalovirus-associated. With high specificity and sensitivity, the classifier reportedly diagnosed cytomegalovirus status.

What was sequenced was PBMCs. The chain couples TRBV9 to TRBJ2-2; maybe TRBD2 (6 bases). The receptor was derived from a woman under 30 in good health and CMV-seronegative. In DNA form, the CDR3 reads TGTGCCAGCAGCGTAGGGCTAGGGGAGGAGAACACCGGGGAGCTGTTTTTT. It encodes CASSVGLGEENTGELFF. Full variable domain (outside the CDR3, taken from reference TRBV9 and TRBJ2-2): DSGVTQTPKHLITATGQRVTLRCSPRSGDLSVYWYQQSLDQGLQFLIQYYNGEERAKGNILERFSAQQFPDLHSELNLSSLELGDSALYFCASSVGLGEENTGELFFGEGSRLTVL.